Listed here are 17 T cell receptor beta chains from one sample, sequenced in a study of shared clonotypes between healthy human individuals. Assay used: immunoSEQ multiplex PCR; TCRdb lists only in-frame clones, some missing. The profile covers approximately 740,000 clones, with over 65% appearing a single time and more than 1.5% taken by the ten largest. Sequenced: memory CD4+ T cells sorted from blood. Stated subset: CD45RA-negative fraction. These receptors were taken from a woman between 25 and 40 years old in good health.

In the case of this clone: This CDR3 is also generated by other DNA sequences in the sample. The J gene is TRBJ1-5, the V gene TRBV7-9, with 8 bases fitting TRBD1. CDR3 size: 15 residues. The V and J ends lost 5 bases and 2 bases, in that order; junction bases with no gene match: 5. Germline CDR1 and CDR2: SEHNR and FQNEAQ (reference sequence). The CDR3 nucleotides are TGTGCCAGCAGCCCTCAGGGGGCTGGCAATCAGCCCCAGCATTTT. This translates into CASSPQGAGNQPQHF.

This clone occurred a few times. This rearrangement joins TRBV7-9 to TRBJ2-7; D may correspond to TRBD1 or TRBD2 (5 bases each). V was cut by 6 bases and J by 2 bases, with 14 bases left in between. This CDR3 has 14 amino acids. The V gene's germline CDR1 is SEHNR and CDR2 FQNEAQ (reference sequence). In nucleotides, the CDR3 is TGTGCCAGCAGTGACACGGGACGGACCTACGAGCAGTACTTC. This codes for CASSDTGRTYEQYF.

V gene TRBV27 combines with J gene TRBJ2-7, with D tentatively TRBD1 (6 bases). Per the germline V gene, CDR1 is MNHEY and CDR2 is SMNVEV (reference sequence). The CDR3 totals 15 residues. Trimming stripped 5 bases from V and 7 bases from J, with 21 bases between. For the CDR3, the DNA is TGTGCCAGCAGTCTACAGGGTGCCGGCCTTATGGAGCAGTACTTC. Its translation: CASSLQGAGLMEQYF.

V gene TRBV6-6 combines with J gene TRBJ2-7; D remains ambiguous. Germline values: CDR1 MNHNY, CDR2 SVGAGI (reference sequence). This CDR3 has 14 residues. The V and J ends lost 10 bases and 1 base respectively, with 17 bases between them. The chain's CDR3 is CATREVGSSYEQYF. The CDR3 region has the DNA TGTGCCACCAGAGAAGTAGGCAGTTCCTACGAGCAGTACTTC.

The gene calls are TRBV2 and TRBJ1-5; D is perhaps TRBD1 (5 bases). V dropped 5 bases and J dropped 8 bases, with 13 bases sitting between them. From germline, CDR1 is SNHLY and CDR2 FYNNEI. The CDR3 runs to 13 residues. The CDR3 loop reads CASSWEGLKPQHF. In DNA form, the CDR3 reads TGTGCCAGCAGTTGGGAGGGGCTGAAGCCCCAGCATTTT.

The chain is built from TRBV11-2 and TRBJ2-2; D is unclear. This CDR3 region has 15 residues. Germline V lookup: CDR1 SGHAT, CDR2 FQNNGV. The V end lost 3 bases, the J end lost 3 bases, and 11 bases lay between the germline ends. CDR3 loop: CASSFKWDDTGELFF. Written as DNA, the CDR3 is TGTGCCAGCAGCTTTAAGTGGGATGACACCGGGGAGCTGTTTTTT.

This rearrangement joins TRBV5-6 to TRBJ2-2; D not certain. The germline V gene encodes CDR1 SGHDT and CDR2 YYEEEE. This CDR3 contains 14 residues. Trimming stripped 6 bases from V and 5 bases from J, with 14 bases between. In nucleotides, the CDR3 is TGTGCCAGCATCAAGACCGGGCGGACCGGGGAGCTGTTTTTT. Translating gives CASIKTGRTGELFF. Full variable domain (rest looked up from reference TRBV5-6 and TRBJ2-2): DAGVTQSPTHLIKTRGQQVTLRCSPKSGHDTVSWYQQALGQGPQFIFQYYEEEERQRGNFPDRFSGHQFPNYSSELNVNALLLGDSALYLCASIKTGRTGELFFGEGSRLTVL.

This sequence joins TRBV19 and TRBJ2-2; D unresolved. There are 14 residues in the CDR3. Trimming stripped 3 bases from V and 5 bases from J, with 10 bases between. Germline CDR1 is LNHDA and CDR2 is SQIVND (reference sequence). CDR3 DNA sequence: TGTGCCAGTAGTATTAGGGCGAGGACCGGGGAGCTGTTTTTT. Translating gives CASSIRARTGELFF.

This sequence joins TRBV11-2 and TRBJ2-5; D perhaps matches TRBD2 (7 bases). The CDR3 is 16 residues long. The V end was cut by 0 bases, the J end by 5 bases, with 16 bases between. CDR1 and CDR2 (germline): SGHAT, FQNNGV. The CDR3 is CASSLDPGEGWETQYF. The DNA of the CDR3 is TGTGCCAGCAGCTTAGACCCAGGGGAGGGCTGGGAGACCCAGTACTTC.

This CDR3 reads CASRIDYNEQFF. The CDR3 region has the DNA TGCGCCAGCAGAATAGATTACAATGAGCAGTTCTTC. J is TRBJ2-1 and V is TRBV5-1, with D unclear. The CDR3 totals 12 residues. Per germline, CDR1 SGHRS and CDR2 YFSETQ. The V end was cut by 5 bases, the J end by 4 bases, with 7 bases between.

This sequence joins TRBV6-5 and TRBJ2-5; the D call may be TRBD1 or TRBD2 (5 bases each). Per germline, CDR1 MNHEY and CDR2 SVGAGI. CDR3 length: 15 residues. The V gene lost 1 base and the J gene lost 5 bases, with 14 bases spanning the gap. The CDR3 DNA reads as TGTGCCAGCAGTTACTTTGACTACAACAGGGAGACCCAGTACTTC. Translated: CASSYFDYNRETQYF.

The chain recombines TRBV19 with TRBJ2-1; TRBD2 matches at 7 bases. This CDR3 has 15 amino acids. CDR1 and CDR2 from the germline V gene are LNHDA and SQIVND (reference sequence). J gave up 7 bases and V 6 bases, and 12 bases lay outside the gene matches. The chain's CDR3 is CASRRRAGVVNEQFF. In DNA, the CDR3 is TGTGCCAGTAGGCGGAGGGCGGGAGTGGTTAATGAGCAGTTCTTC.

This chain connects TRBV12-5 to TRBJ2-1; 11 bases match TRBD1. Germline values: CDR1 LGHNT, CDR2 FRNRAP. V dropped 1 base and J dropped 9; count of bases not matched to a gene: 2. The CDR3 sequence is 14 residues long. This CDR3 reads CASGLGTGGGEQFF. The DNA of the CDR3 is TGTGCTAGTGGTTTGGGGACAGGGGGCGGTGAGCAGTTCTTC.

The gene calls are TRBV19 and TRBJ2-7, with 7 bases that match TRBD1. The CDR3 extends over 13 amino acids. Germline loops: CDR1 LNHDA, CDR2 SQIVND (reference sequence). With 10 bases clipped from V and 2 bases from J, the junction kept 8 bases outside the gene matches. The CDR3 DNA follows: TGTGCCACCGGGACAGAACTAACCTACGAGCAGTACTTC. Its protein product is CATGTELTYEQYF.

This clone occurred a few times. The CDR3 nucleotides are TGTGCCAGCAGCTTCGAACAGGGGAATGAAAAACTGTTTTTT. Translation gives CASSFEQGNEKLFF. This rearrangement joins TRBV7-2 to TRBJ1-4; TRBD1 agrees at 7 bases. With 3 bases clipped from V and 5 bases from J, the junction kept 3 bases outside the gene matches. CDR1 is SGHTA, CDR2 FQGNSA, per germline. There are 14 residues in the CDR3.

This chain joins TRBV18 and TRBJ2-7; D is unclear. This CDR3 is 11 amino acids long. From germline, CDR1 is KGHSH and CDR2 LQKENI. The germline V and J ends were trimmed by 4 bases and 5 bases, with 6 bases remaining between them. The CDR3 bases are TGTGCCAGCTCACGCGAAGACGAGCAGTACTTC. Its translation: CASSREDEQYF.

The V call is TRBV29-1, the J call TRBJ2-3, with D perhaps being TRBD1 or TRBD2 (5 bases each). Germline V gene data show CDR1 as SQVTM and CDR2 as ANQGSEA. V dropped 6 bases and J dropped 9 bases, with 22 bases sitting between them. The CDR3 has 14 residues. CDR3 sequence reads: CSVARDGRAGTQYF. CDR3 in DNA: TGCAGCGTCGCCAGGGACGGCCGAGCAGGGACGCAGTATTTT.